This T cell receptor beta chain was identified during a study of identical twins. Points on this clonotype: The antigen is unknown.

The CDR3 consists of 16 residues. Germline V gene data show CDR1 as LGHDT and CDR2 as YNNKEL (reference sequence). Trimming shortened V by 2 bases and J by 2 bases, and 15 bases separated the two germline ends. The cDNA had a unique molecular identifier and a template-switch universal primer site. TCRdb redid the calling of the 5' RACE reads with MiXCR, one entry per CDR3 protein. The data hold around 670,000 distinct CDR3 sequences, with 5.5% to 6.5% observed a single time. General study findings and limits: The models systematically underestimated how much out-of-frame TCR alpha was shared in monozygotic twins. Less excess twin sharing appeared in beta out-of-frame sequences. Fewer insertions were carried by abundant cord blood beta clonotypes, but none was seen in memory repertoires.

This chain joins TRBV3-1 and TRBJ2-5; no firm D call. Material: naive T cells sorted from blood. This TCR came from a man aged 18 to 29 in good health. CDR3 protein: CASSQRQRAVQETQYF. Written as DNA, the CDR3 is TGTGCCAGCAGCCAAAGGCAACGTGCGGTGCAAGAGACCCAGTACTTC.